These 12 T cell receptor beta chains originate from one sample sequenced in a study of OX40 agonist ivuxolimab in advanced cancers. The method was immunoSEQ multiplex PCR; TCRdb's version includes in-frame clones alone and lacks a portion of them. Of some 72,000 clones in the sample, 85% to 95% are singletons; the top ten hold approximately 10%. This sample comprised CD4+ or CD8+ T cells sorted from blood, obtained in a trial of the OX40 agonist ivuxolimab. The receptors originated from an adult with an advanced solid tumor such as melanoma, head and neck, liver or kidney cancer.

This clone was observed once. The chain combines TRBV6-5 with TRBJ1-1, with D unclear. The V gene's germline CDR1 is MNHEY and CDR2 SVGAGI. This CDR3 region has 14 residues. Trimming shortened V by 2 bases and J by 0 bases, and 7 bases separated the two germline ends. The DNA of the CDR3 is TGTGCCAGCAGTTACGGTGGAATGAACACTGAAGCTTTCTTT. Translating gives CASSYGGMNTEAFF.

This clone has only a few counts. CDR3 DNA: TGTGCCAGCACCTCGACAGGGGGCAGTCTCGGGGAGCTGTTTTTT. Its protein product is CASTSTGGSLGELFF. The V and J genes are TRBV27 and TRBJ2-2; 10 nucleotides line up with TRBD1. V lost 7 bases to trimming and J lost 7 bases; unmatched junction nucleotides: 9. CDR1 is MNHEY and CDR2 is SMNVEV in the germline V gene (reference sequence). The CDR3 loop spans 15 amino acids.

The chain recombines TRBV14 with TRBJ2-1, with a possible D match to TRBD2 (6 bases). The CDR3 totals 12 residues. The germline V gene has CDR1 SGHDN and CDR2 FVKESK. Between the trimmed V and J ends, which lost 2 bases and 9 bases, there was a span of 8 bases. This CDR3 reads CASSQRLGEQFF. The CDR3 region has the DNA TGTGCCAGCAGCCAAAGACTAGGTGAGCAGTTCTTC.

The genes are TRBV2 and TRBJ2-3; possibly TRBD1 for D (6 bases). CDR1 is SNHLY and CDR2 is FYNNEI in the germline V gene. Trimming removed 2 bases from V and 2 bases from J, with 11 bases in between. The CDR3 is 15 residues long. The CDR3: CASSETGMTTDTQYF. The CDR3 DNA sequence: TGTGCCAGCAGTGAAACAGGGATGACCACAGATACGCAGTATTTT.

The chain recombines TRBV29-1 with TRBJ2-7; unclear D gene. The germline V gene encodes CDR1 SQVTM and CDR2 ANQGSEA. The germline V and J ends were trimmed by 4 bases and 3 bases, with 16 bases remaining between them. The CDR3 covers 14 residues. Here the CDR3 DNA reads TGCAGCGTTGGCTCTCAAGCCCGGTACTACGAGCAGTACTTC. Translated, it gives CSVGSQARYYEQYF.

This clone was seen more than once but under ten times. J is TRBJ2-7 and V is TRBV5-4, with D perhaps TRBD2 (6 bases). Trimming pared 2 bases from V and 3 bases from J, leaving 9 bases between. Germline-derived CDR1 and CDR2 are SGHNT and YYREEE (reference sequence). This CDR3 region has 13 residues. CDR3 sequence: CASSFRTNYEQYF. DNA of the CDR3: TGTGCCAGCAGCTTCAGGACTAACTACGAGCAGTACTTC.

With regard to this clone: Other DNA sequences within the sample encode an identical CDR3. The chain recombines TRBV5-6 with TRBJ1-5; no reliable D call. V was clipped by 4 bases and J by 4 bases, with 6 bases between them. This CDR3 comprises 12 residues. Germline assignment: CDR1 SGHDT and CDR2 YYEEEE. The CDR3 sequence is CASSLGNQPQHF. DNA of the CDR3: TGTGCCAGCAGCCTTGGGAATCAGCCCCAGCATTTT.

The CDR3 sequence is CASSLPGVEQYF. CDR3 DNA sequence: TGCGCCAGCAGCTTGCCGGGGGTCGAGCAGTACTTC. This chain uses TRBV5-1 with TRBJ2-7; a weak D match, TRBD2 (6 bases). This CDR3 has 12 residues. The V and J ends lost 1 base and 6 bases respectively, with 8 bases between them. Germline-derived CDR1 and CDR2 are SGHRS and YFSETQ.

The genes are TRBV6-1 and TRBJ2-7; TRBD1 matches 7 bases. The CDR3 has 14 amino acids. The trim removed 6 bases at V and 2 bases at J, leaving 7 bases unmatched. CDR1 is MNHNS and CDR2 is SASEGT in the germline V gene. This CDR3 is CASSLRDSAYEQYF. The CDR3 DNA reads TGTGCCAGCAGCCTCCGGGACAGCGCCTACGAGCAGTACTTC.

The chain is built from TRBV5-1 and TRBJ2-1; possible D gene TRBD1, 5 bases. The CDR3 contains 17 residues. Germline V gene lookup returns CDR1 SGHRS and CDR2 YFSETQ. V was shortened by 4 bases and J by 0 bases, with 17 bases between the two germline ends. The CDR3 here is CASSPLSTESSYNEQFF. Here the CDR3 DNA reads TGCGCCAGCAGCCCACTATCGACAGAGAGCTCCTACAATGAGCAGTTCTTC.

J is TRBJ1-2 and V is TRBV7-2; 7 positions agree with TRBD1. CDR1 and CDR2 from the germline V gene are SGHTA and FQGNSA. CDR3 length: 13 amino acids. V shed 5 bases and J 2 bases; nucleotides not matched to a gene: 2. The CDR3 coding sequence is TGTGCCAGCAGCCAGGGACAGAACTATGGCTACACCTTC. As protein: CASSQGQNYGYTF. Full variable domain (missing parts from reference TRBV7-2 and TRBJ1-2): GAGVSQSPSNKVTEKGKDVELRCDPISGHTALYWYRQSLGQGLEFLIYFQGNSAPDKSGLPSDRFSAERTGGSVSTLTIQRTQQEDSAVYLCASSQGQNYGYTFGSGTRLTVV.

The chain links TRBV5-5 to TRBJ2-1, with D perhaps being TRBD1 or TRBD2 (5 bases each). The germline V gene has CDR1 SGHKS and CDR2 YYEKEE (reference sequence). The length of the CDR3 is 16 residues. With 4 bases removed from V and 0 bases from J, the gap between germline ends came to 14 bases. CDR3 region: CASSHRGASSYNEQFF. The CDR3 coding sequence is TGTGCCAGCAGCCACCGGGGCGCTAGCTCCTACAATGAGCAGTTCTTC.